The text below deals with one T cell receptor beta chain. The antigen is not known. The entry originates in a study of T cell repertoires in cytomegalovirus infection. Looking at the study overall: It can be stated that public TCR beta signatures indicated CMV infection as well as a matching HLA type. General study results and limits: CMV-specific TCR beta clonotypes restricted by HLA-C were the ones dominating the ex vivo response. Carriage of CMV together with the relevant HLA was identifiable through cumulative public TCR beta family frequency.

TCRdb fed the reads into MiXCR, producing one record per CDR3 protein. The sample includes approximately 400,000 distinct CDR3 sequences, about 33% of them seen just once. The germline CDR1 and CDR2 sequences are LNHDA and SQIVND (reference sequence). Deletions cut 4 bases from V and 4 bases from J, with 19 bases between. This CDR3 comprises 16 residues. The receptor comes from a human donor in good health (CMV status not recorded). Some clones in this sample may be carry-over from other donors' samples. Input material: PBMCs. V gene TRBV19 combines with J gene TRBJ1-2; perhaps TRBD1 as D (6 bases). The DNA of the CDR3 is TGTGCCAGTAGTAACGAAAATCTACAGGGTTCCTATGGCTACACCTTC. Protein sequence: CASSNENLQGSYGYTF.